This section outlines one T cell receptor (beta chain) sequence together with its context. What it binds is not known. The sample is drawn from a study of CD8+ T cells in alopecia areata. For the study at large: Severity of treated patients was scored by affected scalp percentage. Study-level points and caveats: Amid tofacitinib therapy, many expanded lesional clones stayed present in scalp and blood. The treated group had a single nonresponder, limiting CD8+ expansion-response conclusions.

Reverse transcribed after extraction, RNA yielded cDNA as the sequencing template. Clones were read by immunoSEQ multiplex PCR, and TCRdb kept only the in-frame ones, dropping some. The sample includes roughly 190,000 clones, 60% of them seen just once. CDR1 and CDR2 from the germline V gene are SGHTA and FQGNSA. CDR3 length equals 15 residues. Between the trimmed V and J ends, which lost 5 bases and 1 base, there was a span of 13 bases. The treatment here: oral pan-JAK inhibitor, 5-10 mg twice daily. Obtained from alopecia areata patients were lesional scalp punch biopsies along with peripheral blood.

The specimen comprised CD4+ T cells sorted from blood, sampled at week 24, from a patient treated with tofacitinib. The chain carries TRBV7-2 and TRBJ2-3, with D possibly matching TRBD2 (7 bases). The TCR was taken from a human donor with alopecia areata. CDR3 nucleotide sequence: TGTGCCAGCAGCCAGTCGGGGGGCCGCACAGATACGCAGTATTTT. Amino acids: CASSQSGGRTDTQYF.